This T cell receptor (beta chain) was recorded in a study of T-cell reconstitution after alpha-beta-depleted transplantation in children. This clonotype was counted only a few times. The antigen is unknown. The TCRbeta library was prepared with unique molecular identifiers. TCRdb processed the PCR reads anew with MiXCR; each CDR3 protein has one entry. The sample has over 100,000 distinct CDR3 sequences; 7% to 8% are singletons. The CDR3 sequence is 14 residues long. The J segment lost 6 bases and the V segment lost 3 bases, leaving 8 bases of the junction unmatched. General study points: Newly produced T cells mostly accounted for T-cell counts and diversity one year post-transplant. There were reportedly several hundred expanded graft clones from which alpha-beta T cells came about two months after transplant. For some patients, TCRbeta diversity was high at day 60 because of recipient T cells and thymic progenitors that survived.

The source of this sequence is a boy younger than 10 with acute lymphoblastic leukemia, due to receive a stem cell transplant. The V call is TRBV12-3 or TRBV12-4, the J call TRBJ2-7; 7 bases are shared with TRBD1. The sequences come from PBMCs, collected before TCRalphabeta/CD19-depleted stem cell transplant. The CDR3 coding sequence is TGTGCCAGCAGTTTTCGGGACAGACTACTCGAGCAGTACTTC. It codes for CASSFRDRLLEQYF.